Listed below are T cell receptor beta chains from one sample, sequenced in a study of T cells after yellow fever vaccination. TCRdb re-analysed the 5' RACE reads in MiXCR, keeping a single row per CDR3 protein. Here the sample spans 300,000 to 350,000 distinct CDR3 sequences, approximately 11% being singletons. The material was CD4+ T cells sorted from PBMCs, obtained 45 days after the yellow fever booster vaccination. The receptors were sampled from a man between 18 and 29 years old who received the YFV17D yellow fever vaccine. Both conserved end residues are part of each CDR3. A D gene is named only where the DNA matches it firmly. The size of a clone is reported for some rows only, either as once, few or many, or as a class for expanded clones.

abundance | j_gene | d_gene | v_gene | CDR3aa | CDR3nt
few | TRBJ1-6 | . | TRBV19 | CASGVDSTRSYNSPLHF | TGTGCCAGTGGAGTGGACAGCACACGCTCCTATAATTCACCCCTCCACTTT
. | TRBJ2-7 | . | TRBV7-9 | CASSLRLGGDTYEQYF | TGTGCCAGCAGCTTACGATTGGGCGGTGATACCTACGAGCAGTACTTC
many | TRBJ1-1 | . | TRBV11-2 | CASSSTERTEAFF | TGTGCCAGCAGCTCCACGGAGAGGACTGAAGCTTTCTTT
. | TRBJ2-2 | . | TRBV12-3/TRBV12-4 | CASSSTRRTQLVRGGELFF | TGTGCCAGCAGTTCAACCCGACGGACTCAACTTGTCAGGGGTGGGGAGCTGTTTTTT
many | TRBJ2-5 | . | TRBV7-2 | CASSMGPQETQYF | TGTGCCAGCAGCATGGGACCTCAAGAGACCCAGTACTTC
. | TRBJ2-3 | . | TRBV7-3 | CASSPVGGGKDTQYF | TGTGCCAGCAGTCCCGTGGGGGGCGGTAAGGATACGCAGTATTTT
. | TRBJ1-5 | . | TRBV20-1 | CSASYKNQPQHF | TGCAGTGCTAGTTATAAAAATCAGCCCCAGCATTTT
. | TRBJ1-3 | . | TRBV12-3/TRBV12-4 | CAANAGSGNTIYF | TGTGCCGCCAATGCAGGCTCTGGAAACACCATATATTTT
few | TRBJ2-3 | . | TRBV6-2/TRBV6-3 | CASSGRGQPTDTQYF | TGTGCCAGCAGTGGGCGGGGACAGCCCACAGATACGCAGTATTTT
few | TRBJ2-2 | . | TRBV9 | CASSVDGKNTGELFF | TGTGCCAGCAGCGTAGACGGGAAAAACACCGGGGAGCTGTTTTTT
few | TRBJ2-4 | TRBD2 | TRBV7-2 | CASSLVGGGAAKNIQYF | TGTGCCAGCAGCTTAGTGGGCGGGGGGGCCGCCAAAAACATTCAGTACTTC
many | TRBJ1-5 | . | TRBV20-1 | CSARGVGGYQPQHF | TGCAGTGCTAGAGGGGTAGGGGGGTATCAGCCCCAGCATTTT
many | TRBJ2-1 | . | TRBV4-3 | CASSQDLQTNSYNEQFF | TGCGCCAGCAGCCAAGACCTCCAGACTAACTCCTACAATGAGCAGTTCTTC
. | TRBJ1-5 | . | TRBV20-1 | CSARVGPPRQPQHF | TGCAGTGCTAGAGTAGGGCCCCCCCGGCAGCCCCAGCATTTT
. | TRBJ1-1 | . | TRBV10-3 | CAISEQENTEAFF | TGTGCCATCAGCGAGCAGGAGAACACTGAAGCTTTCTTT
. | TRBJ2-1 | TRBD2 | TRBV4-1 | CASSRDSGGDSYNEQFF | TGCGCCAGCAGCCGGGATAGCGGGGGGGATTCCTACAATGAGCAGTTCTTC
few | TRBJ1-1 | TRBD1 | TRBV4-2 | CASSPRQGQNTEAFF | TGTGCCAGCAGCCCACGACAGGGGCAGAACACTGAAGCTTTCTTT
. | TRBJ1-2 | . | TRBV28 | CASTGMGGYTF | TGTGCCAGCACAGGGATGGGTGGCTACACCTTC
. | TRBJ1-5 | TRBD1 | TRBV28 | CASRDRNQPQHF | TGTGCCAGCCGGGACAGAAATCAGCCCCAGCATTTT
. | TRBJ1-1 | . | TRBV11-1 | CASSLHRANTEAFF | TGTGCCAGCAGCCTACATAGGGCGAACACTGAAGCTTTCTTT
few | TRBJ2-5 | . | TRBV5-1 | CASRYSTPQETQYF | TGCGCCAGCCGATATTCGACCCCTCAAGAGACCCAGTACTTC
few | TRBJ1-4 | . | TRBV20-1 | CSASRDTNEKLFF | TGCAGTGCTAGCCGGGACACTAATGAAAAACTGTTTTTT
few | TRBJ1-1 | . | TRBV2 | CASRRANTEAFF | TGTGCCAGCAGACGGGCGAACACTGAAGCTTTCTTT
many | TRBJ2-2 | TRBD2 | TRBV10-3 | CAITNLADTGELFF | TGTGCCATCACTAATCTAGCGGACACCGGGGAGCTGTTTTTT
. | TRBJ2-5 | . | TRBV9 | CASSARVTSAAEGTQYF | TGTGCCAGCAGCGCCAGAGTGACTTCTGCTGCCGAGGGGACCCAGTACTTC
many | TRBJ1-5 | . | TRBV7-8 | CASSLGSRNQPQHF | TGTGCCAGCAGCTTAGGCAGCCGTAATCAGCCCCAGCATTTT
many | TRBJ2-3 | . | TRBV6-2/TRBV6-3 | CASSPLGTDTQYF | TGTGCCAGCAGTCCTCTAGGGACAGATACGCAGTATTTT
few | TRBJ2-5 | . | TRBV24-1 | CATSDSGTPDGTQYF | TGTGCCACCAGTGATTCCGGGACACCTGATGGGACCCAGTACTTC
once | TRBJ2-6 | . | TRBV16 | CASSLRGDGANVLTF | TGTGCCAGCAGCCTGAGGGGGGATGGGGCCAACGTCCTGACTTTC
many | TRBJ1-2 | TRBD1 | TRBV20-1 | CSAPGQGDGYTF | TGCAGTGCTCCGGGACAGGGAGATGGCTACACCTTC
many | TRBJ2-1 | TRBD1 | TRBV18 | CASSPGQGTYNEQFF | TGTGCCAGCTCACCAGGACAGGGGACCTACAATGAGCAGTTCTTC
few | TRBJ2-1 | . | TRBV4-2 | CASSQGAYGLSYNEQFF | TGTGCCAGCAGCCAAGGAGCATATGGCCTCTCCTACAATGAGCAGTTCTTC
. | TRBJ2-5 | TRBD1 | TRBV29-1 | CSAKPTGGVETQYF | TGCAGCGCAAAACCGACAGGGGGGGTTGAGACCCAGTACTTC
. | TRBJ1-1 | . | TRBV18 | CASSREGKNTEAFF | TGTGCCAGCTCACGCGAAGGCAAGAACACTGAAGCTTTCTTT
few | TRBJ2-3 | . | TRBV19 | CAVGDTQYF | TGTGCCGTTGGAGATACGCAGTATTTT
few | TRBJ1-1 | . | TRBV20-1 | CSARSLTGSAFF | TGCAGTGCTAGAAGCCTCACAGGTTCAGCTTTCTTT
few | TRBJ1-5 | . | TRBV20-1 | CSARPSGYSNQPQHF | TGCAGTGCAAGACCGAGTGGTTATAGCAATCAGCCCCAGCATTTT